Reported below is one T cell receptor (beta chain). This sample was included in a study of T cell clonotyping in hematopoietic cell transplantation. Measured with immunoSEQ multiplex PCR; TCRdb has only the in-frame clones, and not every one. Among approximately 20,000 clones listed, 65% to 80% were seen once. The V gene's germline CDR1 is SGHVS and CDR2 FQNEAQ. The CDR3 consists of 13 residues. V lost 5 bases and J lost 5, with 12 bases in between. The sequence was collected from a man in his sixties in good health. Some clones in this sample may be carry-over from other donors' samples. Sequencing was done on a sample of peripheral blood mononuclear cells. The chain recombines TRBV7-8 with TRBJ2-5; D is ambiguous. As DNA, the CDR3 is TGTGCCAGCAGCATAGGCCCCGTGGAGACCCAGTACTTC. It is translated as CASSIGPVETQYF.